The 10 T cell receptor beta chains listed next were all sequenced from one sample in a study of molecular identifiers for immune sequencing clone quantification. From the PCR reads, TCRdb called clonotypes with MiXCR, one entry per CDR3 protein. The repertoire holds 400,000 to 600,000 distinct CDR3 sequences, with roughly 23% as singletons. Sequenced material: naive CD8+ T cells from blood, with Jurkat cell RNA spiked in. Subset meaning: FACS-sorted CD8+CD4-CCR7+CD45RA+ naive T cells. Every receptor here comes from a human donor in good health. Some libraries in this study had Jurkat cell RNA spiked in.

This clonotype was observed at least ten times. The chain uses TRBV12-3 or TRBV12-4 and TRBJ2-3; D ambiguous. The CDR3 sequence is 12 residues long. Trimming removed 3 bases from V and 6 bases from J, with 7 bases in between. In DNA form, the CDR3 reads TGTGCCAGCAGTTTCTACCTCGATACGCAGTATTTT. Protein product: CASSFYLDTQYF.

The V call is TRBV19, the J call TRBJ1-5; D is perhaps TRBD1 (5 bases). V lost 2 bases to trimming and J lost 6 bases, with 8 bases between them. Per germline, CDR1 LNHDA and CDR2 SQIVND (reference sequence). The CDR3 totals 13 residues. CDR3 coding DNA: TGTGCCAGTAGTATACGGGGGAGTCAGCCCCAGCATTTT. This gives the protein CASSIRGSQPQHF. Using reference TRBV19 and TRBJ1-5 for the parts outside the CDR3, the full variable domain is DGGITQSPKYLFRKEGQNVTLSCEQNLNHDAMYWYRQDPGQGLRLIYYSQIVNDFQKGDIAEGYSVSREKKESFPLTVTSAQKNPTAFYLCASSIRGSQPQHFGDGTRLSIL.

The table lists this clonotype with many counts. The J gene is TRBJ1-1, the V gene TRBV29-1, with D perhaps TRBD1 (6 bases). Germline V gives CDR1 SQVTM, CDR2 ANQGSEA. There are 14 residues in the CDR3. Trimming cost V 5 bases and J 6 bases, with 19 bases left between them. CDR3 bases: TGCAGCGTTACGGGATCCTCCAGGGGACCTGAAGCTTTCTTT. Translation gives CSVTGSSRGPEAFF.

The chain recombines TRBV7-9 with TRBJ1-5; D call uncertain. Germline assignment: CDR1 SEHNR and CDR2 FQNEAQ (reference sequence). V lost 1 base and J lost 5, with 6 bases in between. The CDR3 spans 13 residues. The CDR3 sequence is CASSLGVHQPQHF. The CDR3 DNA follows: TGTGCCAGCAGCTTAGGGGTCCATCAGCCCCAGCATTTT. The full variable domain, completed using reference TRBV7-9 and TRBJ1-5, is DTGVSQNPRHKITKRGQNVTFRCDPISEHNRLYWYRQTLGQGPEFLTYFQNEAQLEKSRLLSDRFSAERPKGSFSTLEIQRTEQGDSAMYLCASSLGVHQPQHFGDGTRLSIL.

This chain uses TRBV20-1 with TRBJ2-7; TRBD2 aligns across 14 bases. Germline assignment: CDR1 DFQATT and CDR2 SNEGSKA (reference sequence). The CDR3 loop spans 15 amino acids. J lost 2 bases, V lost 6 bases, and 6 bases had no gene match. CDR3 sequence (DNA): TGCAGTGCCGAGAGACTAGCGGGAGGGACCTACGAGCAGTACTTC. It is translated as CSAERLAGGTYEQYF.

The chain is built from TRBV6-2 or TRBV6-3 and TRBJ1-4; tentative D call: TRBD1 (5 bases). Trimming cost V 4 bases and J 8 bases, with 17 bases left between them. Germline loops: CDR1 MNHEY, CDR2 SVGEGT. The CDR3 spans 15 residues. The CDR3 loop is CASSSLSDKDEKLFF. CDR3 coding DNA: TGTGCCAGCAGTTCCCTGTCGGACAAAGACGAAAAACTGTTTTTT.

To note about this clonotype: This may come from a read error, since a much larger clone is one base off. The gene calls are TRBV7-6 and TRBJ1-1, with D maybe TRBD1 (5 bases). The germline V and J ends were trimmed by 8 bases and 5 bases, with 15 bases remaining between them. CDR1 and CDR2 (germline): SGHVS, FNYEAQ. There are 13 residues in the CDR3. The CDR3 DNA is TGTGCCAGCGGCCCCCCAGACAGTACTGAAGCTTTCTTT. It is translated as CASGPPDSTEAFF.

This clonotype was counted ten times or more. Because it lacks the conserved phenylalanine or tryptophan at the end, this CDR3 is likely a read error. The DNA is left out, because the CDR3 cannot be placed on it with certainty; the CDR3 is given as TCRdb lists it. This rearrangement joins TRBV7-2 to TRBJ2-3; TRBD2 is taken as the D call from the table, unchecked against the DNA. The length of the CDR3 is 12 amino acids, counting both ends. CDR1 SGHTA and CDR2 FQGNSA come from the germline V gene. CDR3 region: CASSLPGLAPQI.

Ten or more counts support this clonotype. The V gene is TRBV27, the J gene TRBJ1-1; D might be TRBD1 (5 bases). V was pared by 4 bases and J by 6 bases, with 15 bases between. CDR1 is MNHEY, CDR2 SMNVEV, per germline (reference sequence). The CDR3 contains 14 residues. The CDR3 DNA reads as TGTGCCAGCAGTTCTAGGGCGGGGGTCGCTGAAGCTTTCTTT. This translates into CASSSRAGVAEAFF.

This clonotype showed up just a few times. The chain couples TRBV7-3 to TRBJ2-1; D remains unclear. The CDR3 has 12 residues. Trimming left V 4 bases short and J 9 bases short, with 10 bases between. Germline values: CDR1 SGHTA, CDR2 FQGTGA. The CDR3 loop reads CASSSNLVEQFF. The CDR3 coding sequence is TGTGCCAGCAGCTCCAACCTGGTTGAGCAGTTCTTC.